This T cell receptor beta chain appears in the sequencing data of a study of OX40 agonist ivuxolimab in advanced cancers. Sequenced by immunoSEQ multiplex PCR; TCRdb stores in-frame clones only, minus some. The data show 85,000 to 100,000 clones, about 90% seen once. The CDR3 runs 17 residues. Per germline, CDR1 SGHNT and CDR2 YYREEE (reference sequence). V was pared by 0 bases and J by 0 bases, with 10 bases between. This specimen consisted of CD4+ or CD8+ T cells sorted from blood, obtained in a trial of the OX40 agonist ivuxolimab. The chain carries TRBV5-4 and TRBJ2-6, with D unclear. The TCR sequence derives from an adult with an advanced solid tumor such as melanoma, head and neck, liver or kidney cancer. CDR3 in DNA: TGTGCCAGCAGCTTGGGGCCAGGCTACTCTGGGGCCAACGTCCTGACTTTC. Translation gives CASSLGPGYSGANVLTF.